A selection of T cell receptor beta chains follows, all from one sample in a study of spatial heterogeneity in lung cancer. TCRdb used MiXCR to reprocess the 5' RACE reads, holding one entry per CDR3 protein. The data show about 7,000 distinct CDR3 sequences, with around 18% seen just once and 10% to 15% held by the top ten. Sample: lung tumor tissue, taken at surgery. The receptors shown here come from a female donor with early-stage non-small cell lung cancer. The CDR3 runs from the conserved cysteine through the conserved F or W. The D gene is left open where the match is weak. Expanded clones get a size class; other rows say once, few or many, or leave the size out.

J gene	CDR3 length	clone size	D gene	V gene	CDR3 protein	CDR3 DNA
TRBJ2-3	16	NA	NA	TRBV10-1	CASSDFGLIGTDTQYF	TGCGCCAGCAGTGATTTCGGGCTTATTGGCACAGATACGCAGTATTTT
TRBJ2-2	14	large	NA	TRBV30	CAWEVNENTGELFF	TGTGCCTGGGAAGTAAACGAGAACACCGGGGAGCTGTTTTTT
TRBJ2-1	16	NA	NA	TRBV5-1	CASSLASGKMGNEQFF	TGCGCCAGCAGCTTGGCCTCGGGCAAGATGGGCAATGAGCAGTTCTTC
TRBJ2-7	10	few	NA	TRBV20-1	CSAIDYEQYF	TGCAGTGCTATTGACTACGAGCAGTACTTC
TRBJ1-5	14	medium-sized	NA	TRBV20-1	CSARDLAGDQPQHF	TGCAGTGCTAGAGATCTGGCAGGCGATCAGCCCCAGCATTTT
TRBJ2-5	14	NA	NA	TRBV7-9	CASSLVAHQETQYF	TGTGCCAGCAGCTTAGTGGCACATCAAGAGACCCAGTACTTC
TRBJ2-7	15	NA	TRBD1	TRBV27	CASSLKGQGAYEQYF	TGTGCCAGCAGTTTAAAAGGACAGGGGGCCTACGAGCAGTACTTC
TRBJ1-2	14	NA	NA	TRBV7-2	CASSLAGTVQGYTF	TGTGCCAGCAGCTTAGCGGGGACTGTTCAGGGCTACACCTTC
TRBJ2-7	14	few	NA	TRBV19	CASSISMTGYEQYF	TGTGCCAGTAGTATTTCGATGACAGGCTACGAGCAGTACTTC
TRBJ1-1	14	NA	TRBD1	TRBV18	CASSPGTGDTEAFF	TGTGCCAGCTCACCGGGTACAGGGGACACTGAAGCTTTCTTT
TRBJ1-1	15	few	NA	TRBV18	CASSQTGKMNTEAFF	TGTGCCAGCTCCCAAACAGGGAAAATGAACACTGAAGCTTTCTTT
TRBJ2-2	17	NA	TRBD2	TRBV27	CASSLYPLAGVAGELFF	TGTGCCAGCAGTTTATACCCACTAGCGGGAGTCGCCGGGGAGCTGTTTTTT
TRBJ2-3	14	NA	NA	TRBV29-1	CSVVTVRLTDTQYF	TGCAGCGTTGTGACTGTAAGATTGACAGATACGCAGTATTTT
TRBJ2-2	15	NA	NA	TRBV5-6	CASSFAEGYTGELFF	TGTGCCAGCAGCTTCGCTGAGGGGTACACCGGGGAGCTGTTTTTT
TRBJ2-5	13	medium-sized	NA	TRBV5-5	CASSRRSQETQYF	TGTGCCAGCAGCCGGAGGTCCCAAGAGACCCAGTACTTC
TRBJ1-3	15	NA	NA	TRBV7-2	CASSPRSPTGASIYF	TGTGCCAGCAGCCCCCGGAGCCCGACAGGAGCCTCCATATATTTT
TRBJ1-3	16	few	TRBD1	TRBV9	CASSGYRGQKGNTIYF	TGTGCCAGCAGCGGGTACAGGGGGCAAAAAGGAAACACCATATATTTT
TRBJ1-1	12	few	NA	TRBV30	CAWSGGTTEAFF	TGTGCCTGGAGTGGTGGTACCACTGAAGCTTTCTTT
TRBJ2-7	15	NA	TRBD2	TRBV5-1	CASSMGLAGSYEQYF	TGCGCCAGCAGCATGGGACTAGCGGGCTCCTACGAGCAGTACTTC
TRBJ2-3	14	medium-sized	TRBD1	TRBV6-1	CASSFRTGDVAQYF	TGTGCCAGCAGCTTTAGGACAGGGGACGTAGCGCAGTATTTT
TRBJ2-3	15	few	TRBD1	TRBV6-1	CASSDRGLWTDTQYF	TGTGCCAGCAGTGACAGGGGGCTTTGGACAGATACGCAGTATTTT
TRBJ1-2	15	NA	NA	TRBV6-6	CASSSAGSGNYGYTF	TGTGCCAGCAGTTCTGCGGGGTCAGGGAACTATGGCTACACCTTC
TRBJ2-7	14	medium-sized	TRBD2	TRBV6-2/TRBV6-3	CASSGAGGSYEQYF	TGTGCCAGCAGTGGAGCGGGGGGATCCTACGAGCAGTACTTC
TRBJ2-7	16	few	TRBD2	TRBV19	CASSMGGSGTSYEQYF	TGTGCCAGTAGTATGGGGGGGAGCGGCACCTCCTACGAGCAGTACTTC
TRBJ2-1	15	few	NA	TRBV6-2/TRBV6-3	CASSKQGSSYNEQFF	TGTGCCAGCAGCAAGCAAGGGAGCTCCTACAATGAGCAGTTCTTC
TRBJ1-6	15	NA	NA	TRBV4-2	CASSQEGGVNSPLHF	TGTGCCAGCAGCCAAGAAGGCGGAGTAAATTCACCCCTCCACTTT
TRBJ1-3	12	few	NA	TRBV7-9	CASTLSLNTIYF	TGTGCCAGCACCCTGTCCCTCAACACCATATATTTT
TRBJ2-3	13	NA	NA	TRBV19	CATRHTSTDTQYF	TGTGCCACCCGACATACAAGCACAGATACGCAGTATTTT
TRBJ1-4	14	few	NA	TRBV5-1	CASSFSGTQEKLFF	TGCGCCAGCAGCTTTTCCGGGACTCAGGAAAAACTGTTTTTT
TRBJ2-1	16	few	TRBD1	TRBV10-2	CASSDLDRVTYNEQFF	TGCGCCAGCAGTGACTTAGACAGGGTGACCTACAATGAGCAGTTCTTC
TRBJ2-1	15	few	NA	TRBV19	CASRLRGGQHNEQFF	TGTGCCAGTAGACTACGAGGCGGACAACACAATGAGCAGTTCTTC
TRBJ2-2	15	few	TRBD1	TRBV2	CASSAPDRGTGELFF	TGTGCCAGCAGTGCCCCCGACAGGGGAACCGGGGAGCTGTTTTTT
TRBJ2-7	14	few	TRBD1	TRBV7-6	CASSPGQGAHEQYF	TGTGCCAGCAGCCCGGGACAGGGGGCCCACGAGCAGTACTTC
TRBJ1-4	15	NA	NA	TRBV7-9	CASSRHTGFNEKLFF	TGTGCCAGCAGCCGACATACAGGCTTTAATGAAAAACTGTTTTTT
TRBJ2-3	16	few	NA	TRBV6-1	CANLKGSGPKGDTQYF	TGTGCCAACCTAAAAGGATCGGGACCGAAGGGAGATACGCAGTATTTT
TRBJ2-1	16	NA	TRBD2	TRBV7-8	CASSKTLPSGDNEQFF	TGTGCCAGCAGCAAAACCCTTCCTAGCGGGGATAATGAGCAGTTCTTC
TRBJ2-5	15	few	TRBD2	TRBV7-2	CASSPGLAGVETQYF	TGTGCCAGCAGCCCCGGACTAGCGGGGGTAGAGACCCAGTACTTC
TRBJ2-7	16	few	TRBD2	TRBV27	CASRTSGGASLHEQYF	TGTGCCAGCAGAACGAGCGGGGGGGCCTCTCTCCACGAGCAGTACTTC
TRBJ2-6	19	few	NA	TRBV10-3	CAISDYRGGLTSGANVLTF	TGTGCCATCAGTGATTACAGGGGTGGACTAACCTCTGGGGCCAACGTCCTGACTTTC
TRBJ2-5	15	NA	NA	TRBV4-3	CASSQDALGQETQYF	TGCGCCAGCAGCCAAGATGCCCTGGGCCAAGAGACCCAGTACTTC
TRBJ1-6	14	NA	NA	TRBV5-6	CASSFGRNNSSLHF	TGTGCCAGCAGCTTTGGTCGGAATAATTCATCCCTCCACTTT
TRBJ2-3	15	medium-sized	NA	TRBV7-2	CASSLAGGWADTQYF	TGTGCCAGCAGCTTAGCCGGGGGCTGGGCAGATACGCAGTATTTT
TRBJ2-7	13	few	NA	TRBV5-1	CASSIQGWYEQYF	TGCGCCAGCAGCATACAGGGTTGGTACGAGCAGTACTTC
TRBJ2-1	12	few	NA	TRBV7-2	CASSFSGNEQFF	TGTGCCAGCAGCTTTTCGGGCAATGAGCAGTTCTTC
TRBJ2-1	14	medium-sized	NA	TRBV5-1	CASSLVGTYNEQFF	TGCGCCAGCAGCTTGGTGGGGACCTACAATGAGCAGTTCTTC
TRBJ2-7	17	NA	NA	TRBV27	CASRVLVPGLRTYEQYF	TGTGCCAGCCGGGTGCTCGTGCCGGGACTCCGAACCTACGAGCAGTACTTC
TRBJ2-1	12	few	NA	TRBV12-3/TRBV12-4	CASSWGGREQFF	TGTGCCAGCAGTTGGGGGGGCCGTGAGCAGTTCTTC
TRBJ2-7	11	NA	NA	TRBV28	CASTSRDEQYF	TGTGCCAGCACCTCTCGCGACGAGCAGTACTTC
TRBJ2-7	15	few	NA	TRBV7-2	CASSLAGAGTYEQYF	TGTGCCAGCAGCTTAGCGGGGGCAGGGACCTACGAGCAGTACTTC
TRBJ2-7	13	few	TRBD1	TRBV10-1	CASSSGQGYEQYF	TGCGCCAGCAGTTCGGGACAGGGCTACGAGCAGTACTTC
TRBJ2-7	14	NA	NA	TRBV7-8	CASSSFDSSYEQYF	TGTGCCAGCAGCTCCTTCGACAGCTCCTACGAGCAGTACTTC
TRBJ2-5	14	NA	TRBD2	TRBV5-1	CASSWGGPQETQYF	TGCGCCAGCAGCTGGGGGGGACCCCAAGAGACCCAGTACTTC
TRBJ2-3	14	few	NA	TRBV7-2	CASSFGQVGDTQYF	TGTGCCAGCAGCTTTGGGCAGGTTGGAGATACGCAGTATTTT
TRBJ2-1	14	few	NA	TRBV7-3	CASSPRGGWHEQFF	TGTGCCAGCAGCCCAAGGGGGGGGTGGCATGAGCAGTTCTTC
TRBJ1-6	14	NA	NA	TRBV10-3	CAISAEGVRSPLHF	TGTGCCATCAGTGCTGAAGGGGTGAGGTCACCCCTCCACTTT
TRBJ2-1	16	few	TRBD2	TRBV6-6	CASKLAGGLSYNEQFF	TGTGCCAGCAAGCTAGCGGGGGGGCTCTCCTACAATGAGCAGTTCTTC